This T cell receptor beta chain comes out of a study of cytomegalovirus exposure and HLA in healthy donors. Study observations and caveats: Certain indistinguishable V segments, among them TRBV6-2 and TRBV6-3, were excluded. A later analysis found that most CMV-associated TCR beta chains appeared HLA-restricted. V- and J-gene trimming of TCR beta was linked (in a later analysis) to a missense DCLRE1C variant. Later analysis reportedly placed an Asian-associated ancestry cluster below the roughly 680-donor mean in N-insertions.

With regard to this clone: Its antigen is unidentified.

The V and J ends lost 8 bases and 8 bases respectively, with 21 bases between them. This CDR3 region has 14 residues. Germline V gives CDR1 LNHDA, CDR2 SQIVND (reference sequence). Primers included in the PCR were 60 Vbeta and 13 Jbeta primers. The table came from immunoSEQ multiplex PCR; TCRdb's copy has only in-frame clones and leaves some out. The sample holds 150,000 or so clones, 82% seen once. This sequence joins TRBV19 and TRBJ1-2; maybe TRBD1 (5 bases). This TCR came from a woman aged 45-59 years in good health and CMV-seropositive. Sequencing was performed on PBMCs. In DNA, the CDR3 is TGTGCCAGTCAGTTCCGGGCTTCACAGGACGGCTACACCTTC. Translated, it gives CASQFRASQDGYTF.